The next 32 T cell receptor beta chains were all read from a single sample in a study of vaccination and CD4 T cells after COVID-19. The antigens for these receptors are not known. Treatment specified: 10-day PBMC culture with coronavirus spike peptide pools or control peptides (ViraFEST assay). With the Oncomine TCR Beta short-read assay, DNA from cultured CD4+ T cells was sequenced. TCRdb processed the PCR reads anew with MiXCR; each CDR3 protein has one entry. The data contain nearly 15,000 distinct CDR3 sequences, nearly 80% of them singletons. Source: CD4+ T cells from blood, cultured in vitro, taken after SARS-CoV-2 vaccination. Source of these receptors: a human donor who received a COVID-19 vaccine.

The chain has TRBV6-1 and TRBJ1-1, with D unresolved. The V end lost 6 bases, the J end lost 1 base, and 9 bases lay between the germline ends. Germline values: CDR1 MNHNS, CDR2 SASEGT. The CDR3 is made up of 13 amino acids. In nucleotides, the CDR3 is TGTGCCAGCAGATTCCCAGGGAACACTGAAGCTTTCTTT. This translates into CASRFPGNTEAFF.

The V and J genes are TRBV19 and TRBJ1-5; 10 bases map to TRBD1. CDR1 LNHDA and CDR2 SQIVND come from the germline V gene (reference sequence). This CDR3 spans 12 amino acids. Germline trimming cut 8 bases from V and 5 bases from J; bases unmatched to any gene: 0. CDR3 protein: CASDRGHQPQHF. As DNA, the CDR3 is TGTGCCAGTGACAGGGGGCATCAGCCCCAGCATTTT.

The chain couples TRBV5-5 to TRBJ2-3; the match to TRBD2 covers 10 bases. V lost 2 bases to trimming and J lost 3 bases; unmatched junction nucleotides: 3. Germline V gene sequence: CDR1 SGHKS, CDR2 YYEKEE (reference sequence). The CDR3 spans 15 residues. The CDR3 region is CASSLLAGGTDTQYF. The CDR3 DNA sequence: TGTGCCAGCAGCTTATTAGCGGGGGGAACAGATACGCAGTATTTT.

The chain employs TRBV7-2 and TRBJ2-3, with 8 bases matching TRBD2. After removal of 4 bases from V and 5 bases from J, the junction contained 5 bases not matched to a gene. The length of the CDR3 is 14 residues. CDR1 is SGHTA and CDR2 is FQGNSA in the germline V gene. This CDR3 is CASSSGLAEDTQYF. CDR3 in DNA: TGTGCCAGCAGCTCCGGACTAGCCGAAGATACGCAGTATTTT.

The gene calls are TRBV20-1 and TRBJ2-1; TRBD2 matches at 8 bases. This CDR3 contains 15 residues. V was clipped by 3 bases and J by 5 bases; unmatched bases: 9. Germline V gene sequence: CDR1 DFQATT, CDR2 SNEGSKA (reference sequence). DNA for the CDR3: TGCAGTGCTAGGGGCCGGGGGGGCTCGGACAATGAGCAGTTCTTC. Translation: CSARGRGGSDNEQFF.

The CDR3 region has the DNA TGCAGTGCTAGAGCCCCGACAGGGGGCTACGAGCAGTACTTC. This gives the protein CSARAPTGGYEQYF. The chain combines TRBV20-1 with TRBJ2-7; 9 nucleotides line up with TRBD1. The length of the CDR3 is 14 residues. Germline CDR1 reads DFQATT; CDR2 reads SNEGSKA (reference sequence). V trimming: 1 base; J trimming: 3 bases; junction bases outside the gene matches: 4.

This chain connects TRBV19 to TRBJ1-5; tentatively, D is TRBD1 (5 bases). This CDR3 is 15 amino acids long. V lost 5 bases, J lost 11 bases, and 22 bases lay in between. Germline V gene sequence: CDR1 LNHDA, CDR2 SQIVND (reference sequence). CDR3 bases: TGTGCCAGTAGTTTAACGCAGGACGCCGGAGGGGCCCAGCATTTT. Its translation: CASSLTQDAGGAQHF.

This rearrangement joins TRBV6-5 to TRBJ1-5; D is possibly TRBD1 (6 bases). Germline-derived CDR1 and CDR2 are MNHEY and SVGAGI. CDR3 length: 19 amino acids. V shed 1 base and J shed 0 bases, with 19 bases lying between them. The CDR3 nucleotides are TGTGCCAGCAGTTACTTGAGAGTTACAGGGAAACATAGCAATCAGCCCCAGCATTTT. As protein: CASSYLRVTGKHSNQPQHF.

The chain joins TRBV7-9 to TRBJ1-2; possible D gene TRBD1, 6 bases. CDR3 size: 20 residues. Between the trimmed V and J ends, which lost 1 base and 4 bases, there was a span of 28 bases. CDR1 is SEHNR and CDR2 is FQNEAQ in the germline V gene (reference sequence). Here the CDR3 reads CASSLGGGPVLRLNPYGYTF. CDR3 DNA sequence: TGTGCCAGCAGCTTAGGGGGGGGGCCAGTCTTAAGACTAAACCCCTATGGCTACACCTTC. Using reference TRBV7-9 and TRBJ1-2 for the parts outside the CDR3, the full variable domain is DTGVSQNPRHKITKRGQNVTFRCDPISEHNRLYWYRQTLGQGPEFLTYFQNEAQLEKSRLLSDRFSAERPKGSFSTLEIQRTEQGDSAMYLCASSLGGGPVLRLNPYGYTFGSGTRLTVV.

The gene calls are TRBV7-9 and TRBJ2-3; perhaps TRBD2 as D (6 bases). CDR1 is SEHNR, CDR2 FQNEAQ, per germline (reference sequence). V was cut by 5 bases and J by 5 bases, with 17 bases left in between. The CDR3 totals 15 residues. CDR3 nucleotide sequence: TGTGCCAGCAGCATTGGAGGGAGCGGAGGAGATACGCAGTATTTT. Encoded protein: CASSIGGSGGDTQYF.

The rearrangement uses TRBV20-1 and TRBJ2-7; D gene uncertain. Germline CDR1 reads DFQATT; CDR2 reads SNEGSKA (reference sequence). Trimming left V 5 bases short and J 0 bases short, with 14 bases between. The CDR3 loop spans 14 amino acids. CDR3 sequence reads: CSAPTPGRSYEQYF. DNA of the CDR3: TGCAGTGCTCCCACCCCGGGTCGCTCCTACGAGCAGTACTTC.

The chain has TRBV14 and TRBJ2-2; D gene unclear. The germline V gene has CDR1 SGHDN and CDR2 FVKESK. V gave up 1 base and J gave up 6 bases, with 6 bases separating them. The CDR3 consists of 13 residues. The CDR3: CASSQVVAGELFF. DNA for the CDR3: TGTGCCAGCAGCCAAGTGGTGGCCGGGGAGCTGTTTTTT.

CDR3 nucleotides: TGTGCCAGCAGTTACAGTATCCATGGGAATTCACCCCTCCACTTT. This encodes CASSYSIHGNSPLHF. The chain joins TRBV6-2 or TRBV6-3 to TRBJ1-6; no reliable D call. The CDR3 is 15 residues long. Germline CDR1 and CDR2: MNHEY and SVGEGT. V lost 2 bases, J lost 7 bases, and 12 bases lay in between.

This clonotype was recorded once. This CDR3 is CASTGGAQNTEAFF. The CDR3 region has the DNA TGTGCCAGCACAGGGGGGGCGCAGAACACTGAAGCTTTCTTT. This sequence joins TRBV6-1 and TRBJ1-1, with TRBD1 matching 7 bases. This CDR3 has 14 amino acids. From germline, CDR1 is MNHNS and CDR2 SASEGT. The V gene end was trimmed by 7 bases and the J gene end by 1 base; junction bases not matched to a gene: 6.

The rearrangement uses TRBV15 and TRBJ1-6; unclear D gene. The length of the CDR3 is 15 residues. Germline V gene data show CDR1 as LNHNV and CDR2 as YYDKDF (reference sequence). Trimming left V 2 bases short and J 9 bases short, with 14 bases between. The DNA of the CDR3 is TGTGCCACCAGCAGACTGTCCCGGGGTAGTTCACCCCTCCACTTT. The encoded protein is CATSRLSRGSSPLHF.

The CDR3 nucleotides are TGTGCCACCAGCCTGACGGGCGACGAGCAGTACTTC. Its translation: CATSLTGDEQYF. The V gene is TRBV24-1, the J gene TRBJ2-7; D remains ambiguous. V dropped 7 bases and J dropped 5 bases, with 11 bases sitting between them. The CDR3 has 12 amino acids. Germline V lookup: CDR1 KGHDR, CDR2 SFDVKD.

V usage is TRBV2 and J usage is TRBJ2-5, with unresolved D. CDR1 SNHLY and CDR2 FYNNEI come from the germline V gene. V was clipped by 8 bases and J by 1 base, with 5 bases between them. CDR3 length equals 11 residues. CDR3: CASSTQETQYF. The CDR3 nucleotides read TGTGCCAGCTCAACCCAAGAGACCCAGTACTTC.

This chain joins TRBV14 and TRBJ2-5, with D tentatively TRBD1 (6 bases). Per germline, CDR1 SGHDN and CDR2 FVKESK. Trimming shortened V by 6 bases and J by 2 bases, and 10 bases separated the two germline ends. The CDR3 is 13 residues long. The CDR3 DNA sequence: TGTGCCAGCAGTTGGACAGCACAAGAGACCCAGTACTTC. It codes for CASSWTAQETQYF.

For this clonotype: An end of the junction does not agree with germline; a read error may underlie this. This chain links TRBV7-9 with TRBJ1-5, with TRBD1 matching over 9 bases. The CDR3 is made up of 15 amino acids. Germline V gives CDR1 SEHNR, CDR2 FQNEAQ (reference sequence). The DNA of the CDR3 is TGTGCCAGCAGCTCCTCCGGGACAGGGATTCAGCCCCGGCATTTT. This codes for CASSSSGTGIQPRHF.

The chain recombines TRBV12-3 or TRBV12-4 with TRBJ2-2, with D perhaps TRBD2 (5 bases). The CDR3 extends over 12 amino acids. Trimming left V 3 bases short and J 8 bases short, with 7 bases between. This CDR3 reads CASSFPGGELFF. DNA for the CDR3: TGTGCCAGCAGTTTCCCGGGGGGGGAGCTGTTTTTT.

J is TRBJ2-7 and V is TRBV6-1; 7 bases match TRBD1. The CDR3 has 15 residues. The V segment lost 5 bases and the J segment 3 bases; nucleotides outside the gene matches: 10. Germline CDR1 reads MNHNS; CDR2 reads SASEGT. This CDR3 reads CASSIDRVSGYEQYF. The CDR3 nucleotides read TGTGCCAGCAGTATCGACAGGGTCAGCGGCTACGAGCAGTACTTC.

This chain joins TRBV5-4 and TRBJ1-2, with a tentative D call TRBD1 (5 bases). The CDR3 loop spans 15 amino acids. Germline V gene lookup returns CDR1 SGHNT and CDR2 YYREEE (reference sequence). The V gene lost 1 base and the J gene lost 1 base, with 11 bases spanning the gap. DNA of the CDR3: TGTGCCAGCAGCTTGACAGGAGTTAATAACTATGGCTACACCTTC. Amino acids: CASSLTGVNNYGYTF.

CDR3: CASSYVQAGTEAFF. The CDR3 coding sequence is TGTGCCAGCAGTTACGTCCAGGCCGGCACTGAAGCTTTCTTT. The chain couples TRBV6-5 to TRBJ1-1; D remains unclear. The CDR3 runs 14 residues. Germline V CDR1 and CDR2: MNHEY, SVGAGI. V was pared by 2 bases and J by 4 bases, with 11 bases between.

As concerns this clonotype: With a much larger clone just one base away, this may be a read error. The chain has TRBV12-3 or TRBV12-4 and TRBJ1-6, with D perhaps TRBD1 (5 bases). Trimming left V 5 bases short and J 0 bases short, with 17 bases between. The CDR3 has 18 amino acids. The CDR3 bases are TGTGCCAGCAGTAGGACGGGACTGGAGAGCTCCTATAATTCACCCCTCCACTTT. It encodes CASSRTGLESSYNSPLHF.

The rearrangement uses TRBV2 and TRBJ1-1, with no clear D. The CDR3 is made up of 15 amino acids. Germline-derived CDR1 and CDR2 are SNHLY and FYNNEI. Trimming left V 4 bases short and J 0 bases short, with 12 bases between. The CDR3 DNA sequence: TGTGCCAGCAGTGTTGATGTCAGACTGAACACTGAAGCTTTCTTT. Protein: CASSVDVRLNTEAFF.

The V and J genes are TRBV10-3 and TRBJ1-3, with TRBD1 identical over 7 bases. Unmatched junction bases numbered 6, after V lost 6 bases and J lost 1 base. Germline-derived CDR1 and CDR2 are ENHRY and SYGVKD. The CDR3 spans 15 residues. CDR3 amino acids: CAIRETGESGNTIYF. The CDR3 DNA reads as TGTGCCATCAGGGAAACAGGGGAGTCTGGAAACACCATATATTTT.

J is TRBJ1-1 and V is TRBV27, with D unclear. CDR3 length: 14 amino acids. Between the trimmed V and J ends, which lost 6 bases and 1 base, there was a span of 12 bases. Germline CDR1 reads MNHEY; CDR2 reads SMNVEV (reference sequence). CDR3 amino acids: CASSKDFGNTEAFF. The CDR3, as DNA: TGTGCCAGCAGCAAGGATTTTGGGAACACTGAAGCTTTCTTT.

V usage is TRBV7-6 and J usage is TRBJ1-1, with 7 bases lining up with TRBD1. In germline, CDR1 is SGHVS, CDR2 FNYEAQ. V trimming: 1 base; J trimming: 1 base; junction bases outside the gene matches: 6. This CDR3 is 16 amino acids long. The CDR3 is CASSLEPGGQNTEAFF. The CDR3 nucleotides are TGTGCCAGCAGCTTAGAGCCAGGGGGACAGAACACTGAAGCTTTCTTT.

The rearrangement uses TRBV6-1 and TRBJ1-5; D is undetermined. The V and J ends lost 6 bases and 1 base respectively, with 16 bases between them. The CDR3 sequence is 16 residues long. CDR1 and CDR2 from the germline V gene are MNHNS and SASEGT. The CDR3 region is CASSSMLRGSNQPQHF. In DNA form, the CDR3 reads TGTGCCAGCAGCTCCATGCTTCGTGGAAGCAATCAGCCCCAGCATTTT.

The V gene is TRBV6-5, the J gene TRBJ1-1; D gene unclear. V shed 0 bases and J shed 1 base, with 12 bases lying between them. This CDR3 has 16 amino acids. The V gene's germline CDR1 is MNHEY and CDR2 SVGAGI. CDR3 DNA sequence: TGTGCCAGCAGTTACTCGATGCGCGCGGCGAACACTGAAGCTTTCTTT. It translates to CASSYSMRAANTEAFF.

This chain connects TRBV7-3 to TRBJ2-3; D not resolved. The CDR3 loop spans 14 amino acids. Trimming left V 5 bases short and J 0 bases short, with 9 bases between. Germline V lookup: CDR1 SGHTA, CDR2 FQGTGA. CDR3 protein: CASSPTSSTDTQYF. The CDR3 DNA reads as TGTGCCAGCAGCCCCACCTCTAGCACAGATACGCAGTATTTT.

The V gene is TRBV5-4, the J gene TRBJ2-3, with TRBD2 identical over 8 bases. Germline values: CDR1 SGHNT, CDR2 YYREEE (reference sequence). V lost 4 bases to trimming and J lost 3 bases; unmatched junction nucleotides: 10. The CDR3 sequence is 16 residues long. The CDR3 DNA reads TGTGCCAGCAGCGTGGTCTTGGGCGGGGGGACAGATACGCAGTATTTT. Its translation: CASSVVLGGGTDTQYF.